This TCR beta chain was captured in a study of blood T cell repertoires in COVID-19. Study overall: Both acute and convalescent COVID-19 samples were obtained from the United States, Italy and Spain.

No more than 2 weeks before study entry, exposed participants had met a case of COVID-19. The length of the CDR3 is 13 residues. Per the germline V gene, CDR1 is DFQATT and CDR2 is SNEGSKA (reference sequence). The V and J ends lost 3 bases and 6 bases, in that order; junction bases with no gene match: 6. Method: immunoSEQ multiplex PCR; TCRdb's copy keeps in-frame clones and lacks some. This table has about 370,000 clones, approximately 91% appearing once. The TCR comes from a middle-aged woman who had been exposed to COVID-19. Specimen: PBMCs or T cells enriched from blood (not recorded which). The gene calls are TRBV20-1 and TRBJ2-5, with TRBD2 matching over 8 bases. CDR3 DNA sequence: TGCAGTGCTAGTGGGGCTAGCGGGCAGACCCAGTACTTC. Protein: CSASGASGQTQYF.